This T cell receptor beta chain was sequenced during a study of cytomegalovirus exposure and HLA in healthy donors. Study outcomes and limitations: TCR beta chain V- and J-gene trimming was linked, in a later analysis, to a missense variant in DCLRE1C. The Asian-associated ancestry cluster reportedly had fewer N-insertions than the approximately 700-donor mean in a later analysis. Earlier results showed most TCR beta V segments being productive about 90% or about 30% of the time.

This clone was picked up a small number of times. Its antigen is not known. The PCR contained 60 Vbeta and 13 Jbeta primers. The assay was immunoSEQ multiplex PCR, and TCRdb's table has in-frame clones only and misses some. The sample contains around 160,000 clones, around 77% of which appear only once. Donors in the study were healthy people who gave bone marrow. V shed 2 bases and J shed 3 bases, with 5 bases lying between them. The CDR3 sequence is 12 residues long. In germline, CDR1 is KGHSH, CDR2 LQKENI. The V gene is TRBV18, the J gene TRBJ2-7; unclear D gene. Material: PBMCs. This receptor was obtained from a woman aged 40 to 50 in good health and CMV-seronegative. CDR3 bases: TGTGCCAGCTCACCAATCGGCTACGAGCAGTACTTC. It translates to CASSPIGYEQYF.